This entry describes one T cell receptor (beta chain). The antigen is unknown. This sample is drawn from a study of T cell responses to AZD1222 COVID-19 vaccine. Here immunoSEQ multiplex PCR was the method, and the copy in TCRdb shows in-frame clones only, minus some. The sample contains 90,000 to 150,000 clones, about 85% of which appear only once. Trimming shortened V by 7 bases and J by 5 bases, and 14 bases separated the two germline ends. In germline, CDR1 is LNHDA, CDR2 SQIVND (reference sequence). There are 13 residues in the CDR3. Whole-study results and caveats: Dominant at 160-218 and 743-854, vaccine-associated CD4 TCRs also spanned spike. Researchers took repertoire samples only after the peak T cell response had come. Among those given AZD1222, only 6 or 7 were seropositive at baseline.

V is TRBV19 and J is TRBJ1-1, with D tentatively TRBD1 (6 bases). This clonotype was obtained from an adult in good health. Sample: peripheral blood, taken on day 0 of AZD1222 vaccination. In nucleotides, the CDR3 is TGTGCCAGTAAACTCGCAGGGGTGACTGAAGCTTTCTTT. It specifies CASKLAGVTEAFF. The whole variable domain, filled in from reference TRBV19 and TRBJ1-1, reads DGGITQSPKYLFRKEGQNVTLSCEQNLNHDAMYWYRQDPGQGLRLIYYSQIVNDFQKGDIAEGYSVSREKKESFPLTVTSAQKNPTAFYLCASKLAGVTEAFFGQGTRLTVV.